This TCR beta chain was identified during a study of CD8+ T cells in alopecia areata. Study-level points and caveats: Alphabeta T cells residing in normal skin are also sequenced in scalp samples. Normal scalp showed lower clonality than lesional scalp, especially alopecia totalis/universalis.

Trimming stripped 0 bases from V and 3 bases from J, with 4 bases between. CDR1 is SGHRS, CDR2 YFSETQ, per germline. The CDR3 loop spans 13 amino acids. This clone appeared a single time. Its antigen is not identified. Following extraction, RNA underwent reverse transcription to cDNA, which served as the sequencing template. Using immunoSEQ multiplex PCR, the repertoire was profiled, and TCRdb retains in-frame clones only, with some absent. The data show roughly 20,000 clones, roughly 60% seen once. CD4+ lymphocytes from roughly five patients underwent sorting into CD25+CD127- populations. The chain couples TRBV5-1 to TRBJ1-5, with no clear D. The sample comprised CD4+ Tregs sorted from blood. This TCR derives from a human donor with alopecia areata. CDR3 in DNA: TGCGCCAGCAGCTTGGGGGCCAATCAGCCCCAGCATTTT. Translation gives CASSLGANQPQHF.